Below, 30 T cell receptor beta chains from the same sample are listed, as sequenced in a study of blood T cell repertoires in COVID-19. Data came from immunoSEQ multiplex PCR; TCRdb stores just in-frame clones and leaves some out. The table includes tens of thousands of clones, approximately 89% detected once. The specimen was peripheral blood. Receptors were obtained from a human donor in a cohort sampled during active COVID-19.

The CDR3 DNA reads as TGTGCCAGCAGCTTAGAGGGGCTCTTCAATCAGCCCCAGCATTTT. Its translation: CASSLEGLFNQPQHF. This chain joins TRBV7-2 and TRBJ1-5, with D perhaps matching TRBD1 (5 bases). V lost 1 base and J lost 3, with 10 bases in between. The CDR3 has 15 amino acids. The germline gives CDR1 SGHTA, CDR2 FQGNSA.

The chain carries TRBV6-5 and TRBJ2-5; a weak D match, TRBD1 (5 bases). Trimming cost V 2 bases and J 5 bases, with 15 bases left between them. The CDR3 length is 15 residues. Germline CDR1 is MNHEY and CDR2 is SVGAGI. DNA for the CDR3: TGTGCCAGCAGTTACACGAAGGGGTTCGGGGAGACCCAGTACTTC. Translation: CASSYTKGFGETQYF.

V usage is TRBV2 and J usage is TRBJ2-7, with 7 bases that match TRBD2. This CDR3 is built from 14 residues. V shed 6 bases and J 7 bases; nucleotides not matched to a gene: 12. Germline CDR1 is SNHLY and CDR2 is FYNNEI. The CDR3 sequence: CASREGGYTGEQYF. CDR3 bases: TGTGCCAGCAGGGAGGGAGGGTATACGGGGGAGCAGTACTTC.

The chain has TRBV15 and TRBJ2-1; 7 nucleotides line up with TRBD1. The CDR3 is 16 residues long. V shed 5 bases, J shed 3 bases, and the junction held 10 bases outside the gene matches. Germline V gives CDR1 LNHNV, CDR2 YYDKDF (reference sequence). Written as DNA, the CDR3 is TGTGCCACCAGCGGCACGACAGGGTACGACTACAATGAGCAGTTCTTC. This gives the protein CATSGTTGYDYNEQFF.

The gene calls are TRBV28 and TRBJ2-2, with a tentative D call TRBD2 (5 bases). Germline CDR1 is MDHEN and CDR2 is SYDVKM. The CDR3 loop spans 13 amino acids. The ends were cut back, 8 bases at V and 4 bases at J, with 11 bases in the middle. The chain's CDR3 is CASSTGSTGELFF. In nucleotides, the CDR3 is TGTGCCAGCTCAACGGGAAGCACCGGGGAGCTGTTTTTT.

This chain connects TRBV7-3 to TRBJ1-3; D remains unclear. Trimming pared 5 bases from V and 0 bases from J, leaving 8 bases between. The CDR3 length is 14 residues. Germline V gives CDR1 SGHTA, CDR2 FQGTGA. This CDR3 is CASSRHISGNTIYF. The CDR3 DNA sequence: TGTGCCAGCAGCCGACATATCTCTGGAAACACCATATATTTT.

This clone was observed a single time. This chain connects TRBV7-8 to TRBJ1-6, with TRBD1 matching 8 bases. Germline V gives CDR1 SGHVS, CDR2 FQNEAQ. There are 17 residues in the CDR3. V was clipped by 5 bases and J by 0 bases; unmatched bases: 6. As DNA, the CDR3 is TGTGCCAGCAGCACAGGGGGGGTAATCTCCTATAATTCACCCCTCCACTTT. Residues: CASSTGGVISYNSPLHF.

The chain is built from TRBV29-1 and TRBJ2-1, with 11 bases that match TRBD2. Germline CDR1 and CDR2: SQVTM and ANQGSEA. The CDR3 runs to 13 residues. DNA for the CDR3: TGCAGAGCTAGACTAGCGGGGATCAATGAGCAGTTCTTC. Its protein product is CRARLAGINEQFF.

The rearrangement uses TRBV27 and TRBJ1-1; a weak D match, TRBD1 (5 bases). CDR1 MNHEY and CDR2 SMNVEV come from the germline V gene (reference sequence). V was cut by 3 bases and J by 3 bases, with 8 bases left in between. This CDR3 is 13 amino acids long. The CDR3 loop is CASSFIQDTEAFF. The CDR3 coding sequence is TGTGCCAGCAGTTTTATACAGGACACTGAAGCTTTCTTT.

This chain connects TRBV7-9 to TRBJ2-1; possible D gene TRBD2, 6 bases. The length of the CDR3 is 11 residues. Between the trimmed V and J ends, which lost 10 bases and 12 bases, there was a span of 16 bases. Germline V lookup: CDR1 SEHNR, CDR2 FQNEAQ (reference sequence). For the CDR3, the DNA is TGTGCCACCCCTCGGGACTTGGGGCAGTTCTTC. It yields the protein CATPRDLGQFF.

The chain employs TRBV9 and TRBJ1-2; D is undetermined. This CDR3 has 11 residues. Germline assignment: CDR1 SGDLS and CDR2 YYNGEE. V shed 4 bases and J shed 3 bases, with 4 bases lying between them. The CDR3 loop reads CASSSDYGYTF. CDR3 sequence (DNA): TGTGCCAGCAGCTCCGACTATGGCTACACCTTC.

Note on this clone: Other nucleotide sequences in the sample specify the same CDR3. The chain combines TRBV5-6 with TRBJ1-4, with D hard to call. Germline loops: CDR1 SGHDT, CDR2 YYEEEE. The CDR3 is 14 residues long. Trimming cost V 0 bases and J 4 bases, with 7 bases left between them. The CDR3 is CASSLAGINEKLFF. In DNA form, the CDR3 reads TGTGCCAGCAGCTTGGCGGGGATTAATGAAAAACTGTTTTTT.

The chain employs TRBV12-3 or TRBV12-4 and TRBJ1-3; the D is unclear. V was shortened by 6 bases and J by 0 bases, with 6 bases between the two germline ends. This CDR3 contains 13 residues. CDR3 protein: CASRWLSGNTIYF. CDR3 bases: TGTGCCAGCAGATGGCTCTCTGGAAACACCATATATTTT.

DNA for the CDR3: TGTGCCAGCAGTACAGGGGTAGTGAACACTGAAGCTTTCTTT. Protein product: CASSTGVVNTEAFF. The J gene is TRBJ1-1, the V gene TRBV25-1; 7 bases match TRBD1. Per the germline V gene, CDR1 is MGHDK and CDR2 is SYGVNS. The CDR3 extends over 14 amino acids. J lost 0 bases, V lost 5 bases, and 3 bases had no gene match.

This clone was recorded only once. The chain employs TRBV28 and TRBJ1-2; perhaps TRBD1 as D (5 bases). The ends were cut back, 6 bases at V and 2 bases at J, with 13 bases in the middle. The CDR3 runs to 14 residues. The V gene's germline CDR1 is MDHEN and CDR2 SYDVKM. Here the CDR3 reads CASSPGGRNYGYTF. CDR3 nucleotides: TGTGCCAGCAGCCCGGGGGGAAGGAACTATGGCTACACCTTC.

The rearrangement links TRBV15 to TRBJ1-3, with D unclear. Trimming removed 0 bases from V and 0 bases from J, with 6 bases in between. This CDR3 has 15 amino acids. Germline CDR1 and CDR2: LNHNV and YYDKDF (reference sequence). CDR3 loop: CATSRDRSSGNTIYF. In DNA, the CDR3 is TGTGCCACCAGCAGAGATAGGAGCTCTGGAAACACCATATATTTT.

The chain carries TRBV7-2 and TRBJ1-1, with D unclear. CDR3 size: 13 residues. V was shortened by 2 bases and J by 4 bases, with 8 bases between the two germline ends. In germline, CDR1 is SGHTA, CDR2 FQGNSA. This chain's CDR3 is CASSLIGATEAFF. CDR3 nucleotide sequence: TGTGCCAGCAGCTTAATCGGTGCCACTGAAGCTTTCTTT.

The V call is TRBV28, the J call TRBJ1-1, with TRBD1 as a possible D gene (6 bases). The germline gives CDR1 MDHEN, CDR2 SYDVKM. This CDR3 has 17 amino acids. V was cut by 7 bases and J by 5 bases, with 26 bases left in between. CDR3 loop: CASTPPRGGGSRTEAFF. The CDR3 bases are TGTGCCAGCACCCCTCCCAGGGGAGGCGGGAGTCGGACTGAAGCTTTCTTT.

The rearrangement links TRBV2 to TRBJ1-5; maybe TRBD1 (5 bases). Trimming pared 6 bases from V and 0 bases from J, leaving 21 bases between. The CDR3 length is 18 residues. In germline, CDR1 is SNHLY, CDR2 FYNNEI. This chain's CDR3 is CASSPIGARTISNQPQHF. DNA for the CDR3: TGTGCCAGCAGCCCCATTGGGGCCCGGACCATTAGCAATCAGCCCCAGCATTTT.

The V call is TRBV7-9, the J call TRBJ1-4; D is undetermined. The ends were cut back, 1 base at V and 8 bases at J, with 8 bases in the middle. The CDR3 is made up of 13 amino acids. Germline V gene lookup returns CDR1 SEHNR and CDR2 FQNEAQ (reference sequence). CDR3 residues: CASSLGGVEKLFF. In DNA form, the CDR3 reads TGTGCCAGCAGCTTAGGCGGGGTGGAAAAACTGTTTTTT. The whole variable domain, remainder taken from reference TRBV7-9 and TRBJ1-4, is DTGVSQNPRHKITKRGQNVTFRCDPISEHNRLYWYRQTLGQGPEFLTYFQNEAQLEKSRLLSDRFSAERPKGSFSTLEIQRTEQGDSAMYLCASSLGGVEKLFFGSGTQLSVL.

The V gene is TRBV2, the J gene TRBJ1-1; 8 bases map to TRBD1. J gave up 4 bases and V 4 bases, and 5 bases lay outside the gene matches. Germline CDR1 reads SNHLY; CDR2 reads FYNNEI. This CDR3 has 14 amino acids. In DNA, the CDR3 is TGTGCCAGCAGTGGTGACAGGGGTGCCACTGAAGCTTTCTTT. Amino acid sequence: CASSGDRGATEAFF.

The chain has TRBV7-9 and TRBJ2-7; unclear D gene. V dropped 5 bases and J dropped 5 bases, with 10 bases sitting between them. The CDR3 length is 12 residues. Germline V gene lookup returns CDR1 SEHNR and CDR2 FQNEAQ (reference sequence). The DNA of the CDR3 is TGTGCCAGCAGCCAGACACGGAACGAGCAGTACTTC. Protein sequence: CASSQTRNEQYF.

This sequence joins TRBV7-9 and TRBJ2-5; 12 nucleotides match TRBD2. The V segment lost 4 bases and the J segment 1 base; nucleotides outside the gene matches: 4. Germline-derived CDR1 and CDR2 are SEHNR and FQNEAQ (reference sequence). This CDR3 has 16 amino acids. The CDR3 DNA reads as TGTGCCAGCAGCTCCAAGACTAGCGGGGGCCAAGAGACCCAGTACTTC. This sequence encodes CASSSKTSGGQETQYF. The full variable domain, its missing parts supplied by reference TRBV7-9 and TRBJ2-5, is DTGVSQNPRHKITKRGQNVTFRCDPISEHNRLYWYRQTLGQGPEFLTYFQNEAQLEKSRLLSDRFSAERPKGSFSTLEIQRTEQGDSAMYLCASSSKTSGGQETQYFGPGTRLLVL.

This rearrangement joins TRBV28 to TRBJ2-7, with 9 bases matching TRBD1. CDR1 is MDHEN, CDR2 SYDVKM, per germline. V gave up 6 bases and J gave up 5 bases; unmatched junction bases: 11. There are 15 residues in the CDR3. Written as DNA, the CDR3 is TGTGCCAGCAGCAAACCCGTCGGACAGGGGAACGAGCAGTACTTC. This encodes CASSKPVGQGNEQYF. Drawing the rest from reference TRBV28 and TRBJ2-7, the complete variable domain is DVKVTQSSRYLVKRTGEKVFLECVQDMDHENMFWYRQDPGLGLRLIYFSYDVKMKEKGDIPEGYSVSREKKERFSLILESASTNQTSMYLCASSKPVGQGNEQYFGPGTRLTVT.

V and J are TRBV7-3 and TRBJ2-7; D not certain. The length of the CDR3 is 15 residues. The germline gives CDR1 SGHTA, CDR2 FQGTGA. V was cut by 2 bases and J by 5 bases, with 16 bases left in between. CDR3 coding DNA: TGTGCCAGCAGCTTAGGGTTCTCAGAGGTGAACGAGCAGTACTTC. It translates to CASSLGFSEVNEQYF.

The chain has TRBV27 and TRBJ1-1, with D unresolved. V shed 3 bases and J shed 0 bases, with 8 bases lying between them. Germline V CDR1 and CDR2: MNHEY, SMNVEV (reference sequence). The CDR3 covers 14 residues. This chain's CDR3 is CASSFAQLNTEAFF. CDR3 in DNA: TGTGCCAGCAGTTTCGCCCAGTTGAACACTGAAGCTTTCTTT.

The chain recombines TRBV15 with TRBJ1-5, with 12 bases fitting TRBD1. Per germline, CDR1 LNHNV and CDR2 YYDKDF (reference sequence). The CDR3 is 14 residues long. Trimming at V came to 5 bases and at J to 6 bases, leaving 2 bases not matched to a gene. In DNA, the CDR3 is TGTGCCACCAGCCGGGACAGGGGGCTTCAGCCCCAGCATTTT. Its translation: CATSRDRGLQPQHF.

This sequence joins TRBV4-1 and TRBJ1-2; 7 bases are shared with TRBD1. V was clipped by 0 bases and J by 4 bases; unmatched bases: 8. The germline CDR1 and CDR2 sequences are MGHRA and YSYEKL. This CDR3 spans 16 amino acids. Here the CDR3 reads CASSQEGGGRVYGYTF. The DNA for the CDR3 is TGCGCCAGCAGCCAAGAAGGAGGGGGCCGGGTCTATGGCTACACCTTC.

The chain has TRBV19 and TRBJ1-6, with TRBD1 identical over 9 bases. V lost 4 bases and J lost 10; bases outside the gene matches: 5. Germline-derived CDR1 and CDR2 are LNHDA and SQIVND (reference sequence). The CDR3 sequence is 14 residues long. CDR3 protein: CASSRTGERSPLHF. DNA of the CDR3: TGTGCCAGTAGTAGGACAGGGGAGAGGTCACCCCTCCACTTT.

A few counts support this clone. The V and J genes are TRBV7-9 and TRBJ1-6; the D is unclear. The germline V gene encodes CDR1 SEHNR and CDR2 FQNEAQ (reference sequence). V lost 1 base and J 6 bases, leaving 4 bases between the germline ends. CDR3 length: 13 residues. CDR3 in amino acids: CASSLVLNSPLHF. For the CDR3, the DNA is TGTGCCAGCAGCTTAGTTCTTAATTCACCCCTCCACTTT. Variable domain in full (rest from reference TRBV7-9 and TRBJ1-6): DTGVSQNPRHKITKRGQNVTFRCDPISEHNRLYWYRQTLGQGPEFLTYFQNEAQLEKSRLLSDRFSAERPKGSFSTLEIQRTEQGDSAMYLCASSLVLNSPLHFGNGTRLTVT.